One and the same sample provided the 17 T cell receptor beta chains below, sequenced in a study of Graves' ophthalmopathy and Graves' hyperthyroidism. TCR beta CDR3 amplification used RNA transcripts. Second-round multiplex PCR came after first-round RT-PCR with HTBI primers. TCRdb re-derived calls from the multiplex PCR reads in MiXCR, one entry per CDR3 protein. The data show some 200,000 distinct CDR3 sequences, with 25% to 30% seen just once and 9.1% held by the top ten. Specimen: peripheral blood. These receptors originate from a man in his forties or fifties with Graves' ophthalmopathy.

This clonotype was seen repeatedly, ten times or more. The conserved phenylalanine or tryptophan normally closing the CDR3 is absent here, so this likely arose from a read error. The chain links TRBV7-2 to TRBJ2-7, with 8 bases fitting TRBD2. The trim removed 1 base at V and 5 bases at J, leaving 7 bases unmatched. CDR3 length: 15 residues. Germline CDR1 is SGHTA and CDR2 is FQGNSA. This CDR3 reads CASSLGAGVSNEQYL. The DNA for the CDR3 is TGTGCCAGCAGCTTAGGAGCGGGAGTATCGAACGAGCAGTACCTC.

To note about this clonotype: The junction differs from germline at one of its ends, possibly a read error. The chain recombines TRBV6-5 with TRBJ1-1; D is uncertain. Germline V lookup: CDR1 MNHEY, CDR2 SVGAGI. This CDR3 contains 16 residues. The CDR3 region is CASSYRANNMNTEAFF. CDR3 sequence (DNA): TGTGCCAGCAGTTACAGGGCAAACAACATGAACACTGAGGCTTTCTTT.

This clonotype was detected many times. The chain has TRBV7-2 and TRBJ2-5, with 7 bases that match TRBD2. CDR1 is SGHTA and CDR2 is FQGNSA in the germline V gene. The CDR3 spans 16 residues. V dropped 1 base and J dropped 5; count of bases not matched to a gene: 10. The CDR3 protein is CASSLEGGRGWETQYF. In nucleotides, the CDR3 is TGTGCCAGCAGCTTAGAAGGCGGGAGAGGCTGGGAGACCCAGTACTTC. The full variable domain, with the rest looked up from reference TRBV7-2 and TRBJ2-5, is GAGVSQSPSNKVTEKGKDVELRCDPISGHTALYWYRQSLGQGLEFLIYFQGNSAPDKSGLPSDRFSAERTGGSVSTLTIQRTQQEDSAVYLCASSLEGGRGWETQYFGPGTRLLVL.

This clonotype was detected ten times or more. The CDR3 DNA sequence: TGTGCCAGCAGTGCGGACAGTCTGCCGTATAGCAATCAGCCCCAGCATTTT. It is translated as CASSADSLPYSNQPQHF. The chain carries TRBV6-1 and TRBJ1-5, with D maybe TRBD1 (6 bases). V was pared by 4 bases and J by 0 bases, with 16 bases between. Germline CDR1 reads MNHNS; CDR2 reads SASEGT. The CDR3 contains 17 residues.

This clonotype appeared many times. A read error is possible here, since a much larger clone lies one base away. The chain joins TRBV6-5 to TRBJ1-2; D remains ambiguous. CDR1 and CDR2 (germline): MNHEY, SVGAGI. This CDR3 region has 14 residues. The CDR3 DNA sequence: TGTGCCAGCAGTTACGCGGGCGGAAACTATGGCTACGCCTTC. Translating it yields CASSYAGGNYGYAF.

At least ten counts were recorded for this clonotype. As DNA, the CDR3 is TGTGCCAGCAGCGTAGGAGGGTCGGGGAAGAATTCACCCCTCCACTTT. As protein: CASSVGGSGKNSPLHF. The chain combines TRBV9 with TRBJ1-6; D remains ambiguous. This CDR3 is 16 amino acids long. Germline CDR1 reads SGDLS; CDR2 reads YYNGEE. V was pared by 0 bases and J by 7 bases, with 14 bases between.

V is TRBV19 and J is TRBJ2-2; D is unresolved. The CDR3 loop spans 16 amino acids. V was clipped by 1 base and J by 0 bases, with 9 bases between them. The germline CDR1 and CDR2 sequences are LNHDA and SQIVND (reference sequence). The CDR3: CASSIVYGTNTGELFF. Written as DNA, the CDR3 is TGTGCCAGTAGTATAGTGTACGGAACGAACACCGGGGAGCTGTTTTTT.

The chain carries TRBV6-1 and TRBJ2-5; 8 nucleotides agree with TRBD2. With 6 bases clipped from V and 4 bases from J, the junction kept 7 bases outside the gene matches. CDR3 length equals 14 residues. Germline lookup yields CDR1 MNHNS and CDR2 SASEGT. The CDR3 protein is CASSLGLAPETQYF. CDR3 coding DNA: TGTGCCAGCAGCCTTGGACTAGCCCCAGAGACCCAGTACTTC.

The V gene is TRBV25-1, the J gene TRBJ2-7; D tentatively fits TRBD1 or TRBD2 (5 bases each). With 3 bases removed from V and 5 bases from J, the gap between germline ends came to 17 bases. The CDR3 spans 15 residues. Looked up from germline, CDR1 is MGHDK and CDR2 is SYGVNS. The CDR3 sequence: CASSEGDNGPNEQYF. In DNA, the CDR3 is TGTGCCAGCAGTGAGGGGGATAATGGACCCAACGAGCAGTACTTC.

The CDR3 is CASSPYNTLRQGHEQYF. The CDR3 DNA reads as TGTGCCAGCTCGCCTTACAACACCCTTAGACAGGGGCACGAGCAGTACTTC. The chain combines TRBV18 with TRBJ2-7, with 8 bases that match TRBD1. V gave up 6 bases and J gave up 5 bases; unmatched junction bases: 18. This CDR3 region has 17 residues. The V gene's germline CDR1 is KGHSH and CDR2 LQKENI.

This chain uses TRBV7-6 with TRBJ2-7; the match to TRBD2 covers 8 bases. In germline, CDR1 is SGHVS, CDR2 FNYEAQ. The CDR3 totals 14 residues. V shed 1 base and J 7 bases; nucleotides not matched to a gene: 6. As DNA, the CDR3 is TGTGCCAGCAGCTTAGGGCTAGCGGGTCATGAGCAGTACTTC. It specifies CASSLGLAGHEQYF.

This clonotype was seen many times. The rearrangement uses TRBV6-5 and TRBJ2-7; 7 nucleotides agree with TRBD1. Germline V gene lookup returns CDR1 MNHEY and CDR2 SVGAGI. Losses at the gene ends were 5 bases for V and 3 bases for J; bases not matched to a gene: 7. The CDR3 extends over 14 amino acids. In nucleotides, the CDR3 is TGTGCCAGCAGTAACAGGGGTATGGGCTACGAGCAGTACTTC. Protein: CASSNRGMGYEQYF.

The rearrangement links TRBV12-5 to TRBJ1-1; D gene uncertain. V shed 1 base and J shed 11 bases, with 17 bases lying between them. The CDR3 loop spans 14 amino acids. CDR1 is LGHNT, CDR2 FRNRAP, per germline. Here the CDR3 reads CASGLEVAGSGAFF. In DNA, the CDR3 is TGTGCTAGTGGTTTGGAAGTGGCAGGCTCCGGCGCTTTCTTT.

At least ten counts were recorded for this clonotype. The chain carries TRBV29-1 and TRBJ2-5; D is unclear. Trimming shortened V by 6 bases and J by 5 bases, and 16 bases separated the two germline ends. From germline, CDR1 is SQVTM and CDR2 ANQGSEA. This CDR3 contains 13 residues. The CDR3 loop reads CSVNSRVGETQYF. CDR3 nucleotide sequence: TGCAGCGTAAACTCCCGGGTTGGGGAGACCCAGTACTTC.

This clonotype was detected ten times or more. This rearrangement joins TRBV15 to TRBJ2-7; the D gene is possibly TRBD1 (5 bases). Germline V gives CDR1 LNHNV, CDR2 YYDKDF (reference sequence). The CDR3 is 18 residues long. Trimming removed 1 base from V and 2 bases from J, with 21 bases in between. CDR3 bases: TGTGCCACCAGCAGAGTGTCTCGCCCAGGGCTCTCCCCCTACGAGCAGTACTTC. It yields the protein CATSRVSRPGLSPYEQYF.

V gene TRBV6-1 combines with J gene TRBJ2-5; TRBD1 aligns across 9 bases. Germline CDR1 is MNHNS and CDR2 is SASEGT. The length of the CDR3 is 20 residues. Germline trimming cut 1 base from V and 3 bases from J; bases unmatched to any gene: 18. In DNA, the CDR3 is TGTGCCAGCAGTGAAGGGACGGCCATCTTTAGACAGGGGGACAAAGAGACCCAGTACTTC. Encoded protein: CASSEGTAIFRQGDKETQYF.

There are many counts of this clonotype. V and J are TRBV11-2 and TRBJ2-7, with a tentative D call TRBD2 (5 bases). This CDR3 spans 13 amino acids. Germline-derived CDR1 and CDR2 are SGHAT and FQNNGV. Trimming removed 8 bases from V and 1 base from J, with 12 bases in between. CDR3 region: CASGISGSYEQYF. The DNA for the CDR3 is TGTGCCAGCGGGATCAGCGGATCCTACGAGCAGTACTTC.